The rows below give T cell receptor beta chains drawn from one sample of a study of T cells in Graves' hyperthyroidism and ophthalmopathy. TCRdb recomputed calls from the multiplex PCR reads with MiXCR, one row per CDR3 protein. The repertoire has 380,000 or so distinct CDR3 sequences, about 14% of them found once; the top ten carry 20% to 25%. The material sequenced was blood. The receptor set was obtained from a woman in her twenties or thirties with Graves' hyperthyroidism. Each CDR3 is given with its conserved first and last residue. D genes are given only for firm matches. Rows may omit the clone size; those that give it use once, few, many or a size class.

D gene	clone size	CDR3 length	V gene	J gene	CDR3 DNA	CDR3 protein
NA	many	16	TRBV7-8	TRBJ2-3	TGTGCCAGCAGCTTAATTGGAGAGACTAGCACAGATACGCAGTATTTT	CASSLIGETSTDTQYF
TRBD2	NA	17	TRBV5-1	TRBJ2-1	TGCGCCAGCAGCTTGTACCCACTAGCGGGAGTGGTTGGGGAGCAGTTCTTC	CASSLYPLAGVVGEQFF
NA	NA	15	TRBV7-9	TRBJ2-2	TGTGCCAGCAGCTTACAGCTAGAATGGAGCGGGGAGCTGTTTTTT	CASSLQLEWSGELFF
NA	NA	12	TRBV29-1	TRBJ1-1	TGCAGCGCCGATGTCCAACCAGCTGAAGCTTTCTTT	CSADVQPAEAFF
NA	many	13	TRBV7-2	TRBJ2-2	TGTGCCAGCAGCTTTAGAAGGGCCGGGGAGCTGTTTTTT	CASSFRRAGELFF
NA	few	13	TRBV30	TRBJ2-2	TGTGCCTGGAGTTATGGATTCACCGGGGAGCTGTTTTTT	CAWSYGFTGELFF
NA	many	11	TRBV28	TRBJ1-1	TGTGCCAGGCCGCCCGACACTGAAGCTTTCTTT	CARPPDTEAFF
NA	NA	14	TRBV20-1	TRBJ1-5	TGCAGTGCTAGAGGGGTCGGTAGCAATCAGCCCCAGCATTTT	CSARGVGSNQPQHF
NA	once	14	TRBV18	TRBJ1-3	TGTGCCAGCTCACAGTCTCTCGGGTTAAACACCATATATTTT	CASSQSLGLNTIYF
NA	few	14	TRBV30	TRBJ2-7	TGTGCCTGGGGACCCGCAGGCGCAGTCTACGAGCAGTACTTC	CAWGPAGAVYEQYF
TRBD1	many	15	TRBV5-5	TRBJ1-2	TGTGCCAGCAGCGGTGGACAGGGGGCGGACTATGGCTACACCTTC	CASSGGQGADYGYTF
NA	few	17	TRBV7-2	TRBJ2-3	TGTGCCAGCAGCTTAGGATATTGGGCCGTGGATAGGGATACGCAGTATTTT	CASSLGYWAVDRDTQYF
NA	NA	13	TRBV7-2	TRBJ2-1	TGTGCCAGCCAGGACAGGGAGGGCAATGAGCAGTTCTTC	CASQDREGNEQFF
TRBD1	NA	15	TRBV9	TRBJ1-5	TGTGCCAGCAGCCCGGGACAGGGATTAATACAGCCCCAGCATTTT	CASSPGQGLIQPQHF
NA	many	14	TRBV20-1	TRBJ2-3	TGCAGTGCTAGATCCCTTATGGGGACAGATACGCAGTATTTT	CSARSLMGTDTQYF
NA	many	15	TRBV7-2	TRBJ2-7	TGTGCCAGCAGCTTAGGTAGCGGAAGCTCCTACGAGCAGTACTTC	CASSLGSGSSYEQYF
NA	many	13	TRBV28	TRBJ2-7	TGTGCCAGCAGCCTAATCCGACAGAACGAGCAGTACTTC	CASSLIRQNEQYF
TRBD2	NA	14	TRBV20-1	TRBJ2-2	TGCAGTGCTATGCCCCTAGCGGGAGCCGGGGAGCTGTTTTTT	CSAMPLAGAGELFF
TRBD2	many	14	TRBV7-9	TRBJ2-7	TGTGCCAGCAGCAAGACTAGCGGGAGCTACGAGCAGTACTTC	CASSKTSGSYEQYF
NA	many	15	TRBV28	TRBJ1-5	TGTGCCAGCACCCGGGACCCCGGCCAGGAACAGCCCCAGCATTTT	CASTRDPGQEQPQHF
TRBD2	few	19	TRBV28	TRBJ2-3	TGTGCCAGCAGTCCGACCCCCGTTATAAGCGGGACTAGCACAGATACGCAGTATTTT	CASSPTPVISGTSTDTQYF
NA	few	14	TRBV5-6	TRBJ1-6	TGTGCCAGCAGCTTTTCGGGACCAAATTCACCCCTCCACTTT	CASSFSGPNSPLHF
TRBD1	many	17	TRBV27	TRBJ1-6	TGTGCCAGCAGTCCACAACGTTGGACAGGCGGGGATTCACCCCTCCACTTT	CASSPQRWTGGDSPLHF
TRBD2	NA	14	TRBV20-1	TRBJ2-1	TGCAGTGCTAACCAACCTAGCGGTTCGGGCGCGCAGTTCTTC	CSANQPSGSGAQFF
TRBD1	many	12	TRBV28	TRBJ1-1	TGTGCCAGCAGTACAGGGGTTACTGAAGCTTTCTTT	CASSTGVTEAFF
NA	few	13	TRBV20-1	TRBJ1-1	TGCAGGGGAGGGGATAATAAGAACACTGAAGCTTTCTTT	CRGGDNKNTEAFF
NA	few	16	TRBV9	TRBJ1-3	TGTGCCAGCAGCGTGACTACCGGACGCCAAGGAAACACCATATATTTT	CASSVTTGRQGNTIYF
NA	many	16	TRBV3-1	TRBJ1-2	TGTGCCAGCAGCCCAACGCCGGGGCGGGGGCACTATGGCTACACCTTC	CASSPTPGRGHYGYTF
NA	many	20	TRBV7-9	TRBJ1-4	TGTGCCAGCAGCACAGAAGTCGGCTGGACATCCTTAATGAGTAATGAAAAACTGTTTTTT	CASSTEVGWTSLMSNEKLFF
NA	NA	15	TRBV5-6	TRBJ2-7	TGTGCCAGCAGCTTGGTTGGCCAGGGTTTCTACGAGCAGTACTTC	CASSLVGQGFYEQYF
TRBD1	many	15	TRBV2	TRBJ2-7	TGTGCCAGCAGTGCTACAGGGGGCGCGTCCTACGAGCAGTACTTC	CASSATGGASYEQYF
TRBD2	many	14	TRBV28	TRBJ2-7	TGTGCCAGCAGTACCTCGGGGGGAACCTACGAGCAGTACTTC	CASSTSGGTYEQYF
TRBD2	many	16	TRBV11-2	TRBJ2-3	TGTGCCAGCAGCCCCGGACTAGCGGGAAAAACAGATACGCAGTATTTT	CASSPGLAGKTDTQYF
TRBD2	many	13	TRBV6-2/TRBV6-3	TRBJ2-1	TGTGCCAGCAGTCAGGGACTAGCCAGCGAGCAGTTCTTC	CASSQGLASEQFF
TRBD2	many	15	TRBV12-3/TRBV12-4	TRBJ2-3	TGTGCCAGCAGGTCTTCAGCGGGGCTCACAGATACGCAGTATTTT	CASRSSAGLTDTQYF
TRBD1	NA	15	TRBV5-1	TRBJ1-6	TGCGCCAGCAGCTTGATGGGACAGGGAGGATCACCCCTCCACTTT	CASSLMGQGGSPLHF
NA	many	14	TRBV29-1	TRBJ2-3	TGCAGCGTTGTAGTTACCGGGGAAGCAGATACGCAGTATTTT	CSVVVTGEADTQYF
TRBD1	NA	12	TRBV6-1	TRBJ2-5	TGTGCCAGCAGGTCGACAGGGGGGACCCAGTACTTC	CASRSTGGTQYF
NA	NA	14	TRBV5-5	TRBJ1-1	TGTGCCAGCAACCAGTATGGGATCAACACTGAAGCTTTCTTT	CASNQYGINTEAFF
TRBD2	NA	15	TRBV20-1	TRBJ2-7	TGCAGTGCTAGGGATATAGCGGGAGAGGGGGACGAGCAGTACTTC	CSARDIAGEGDEQYF
TRBD1	many	15	TRBV18	TRBJ1-3	TGTGTAACCTCCCCGGGACAGAACTCTGGAAACACCATATATTTT	CVTSPGQNSGNTIYF
NA	NA	12	TRBV30	TRBJ2-3	TGTGCCTGGAGCTCTAGCACAGATACGCAGTATTTT	CAWSSSTDTQYF